This TCR beta chain is drawn from a study of T cells after yellow fever vaccination. Notes on the study in general: Sorted repertoires could include abundant contaminating clonotypes from bulk cells.

TCRdb processed the 5' RACE reads anew with MiXCR; each CDR3 protein has one entry. The data show 320,000 or so distinct CDR3 sequences, roughly 8.3% seen once. The CDR3 totals 12 residues. V lost 7 bases and J 1 base, leaving 9 bases between the germline ends. Looked up from germline, CDR1 is SQVTM and CDR2 is ANQGSEA. Of note for this clonotype: What it recognizes is unknown.

This clonotype was sampled from a young man who received the YFV17D yellow fever vaccine. The V call is TRBV29-1, the J call TRBJ2-3; D remains unclear. The sequencing here drew on PBMCs, taken around 45 days after the first yellow fever vaccination. CDR3 residues: CSARPGTDTQYF. The CDR3 region has the DNA TGCAGCGCCCGTCCGGGCACAGATACGCAGTATTTT.